This T cell receptor (beta chain) was captured in a study of graft-versus-host responses after intestinal transplantation. This clone is labeled as medium-sized. Trimming took 2 bases from V and 2 from J, leaving 7 bases between them. The length of the CDR3 is 13 residues. Germline lookup yields CDR1 MNHEY and CDR2 SVGAGI. Data came from immunoSEQ multiplex PCR; TCRdb stores just in-frame clones and leaves some out. The sample gives about 23,000 clones, 35% to 50% of which show up once; around 1.5% is in the top ten. Responders that carried the CFSE label, approximately 200,000 of them, were plated with approximately 200,000 irradiated, violet-dye-labeled stimulator cells.

This TCR was recovered from a human patient who was an organ donor for intestinal transplantation. The genes are TRBV6-5 and TRBJ2-7; no firm D call. Here the sequenced sample was alloreactive CD8+ T cells from a mixed lymphocyte reaction culture, taken before transplantation. Described subset: CFSE-low proliferating T cells sorted from roughly 6-day pre-transplant mixed lymphocyte reaction (GvH or HvG direction). CDR3 sequence reads: CASSYGVAYEQYF. The CDR3, as DNA: TGTGCCAGCAGTTACGGGGTCGCCTACGAGCAGTACTTC.